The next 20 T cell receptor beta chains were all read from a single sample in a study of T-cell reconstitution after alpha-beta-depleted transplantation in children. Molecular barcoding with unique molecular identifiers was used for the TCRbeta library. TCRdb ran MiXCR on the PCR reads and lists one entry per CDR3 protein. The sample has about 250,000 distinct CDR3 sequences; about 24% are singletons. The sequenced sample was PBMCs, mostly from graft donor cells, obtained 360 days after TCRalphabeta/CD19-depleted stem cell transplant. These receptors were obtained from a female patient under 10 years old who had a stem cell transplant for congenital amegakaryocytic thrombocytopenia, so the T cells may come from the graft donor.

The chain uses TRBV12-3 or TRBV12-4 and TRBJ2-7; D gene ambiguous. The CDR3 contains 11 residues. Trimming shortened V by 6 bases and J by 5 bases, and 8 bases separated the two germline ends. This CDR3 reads CASSRTHEQYF. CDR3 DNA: TGTGCCAGCAGCAGGACCCACGAGCAGTACTTC.

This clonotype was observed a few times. This chain's CDR3 is CASSQDRIWDNEQFF. The CDR3 nucleotides read TGCGCCAGCAGCCAAGATCGAATTTGGGACAATGAGCAGTTCTTC. This sequence joins TRBV4-1 and TRBJ2-1, with no clear D. CDR1 is MGHRA and CDR2 is YSYEKL in the germline V gene. This CDR3 comprises 15 residues. The ends were cut back, 0 bases at V and 5 bases at J, with 11 bases in the middle.

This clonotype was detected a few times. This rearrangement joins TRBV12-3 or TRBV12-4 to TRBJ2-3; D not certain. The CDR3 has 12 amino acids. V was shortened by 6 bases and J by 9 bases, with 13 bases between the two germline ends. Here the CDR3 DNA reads TGTGCCAGCAGCAGCCTAACCCCAACGCAGTATTTT. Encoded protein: CASSSLTPTQYF.

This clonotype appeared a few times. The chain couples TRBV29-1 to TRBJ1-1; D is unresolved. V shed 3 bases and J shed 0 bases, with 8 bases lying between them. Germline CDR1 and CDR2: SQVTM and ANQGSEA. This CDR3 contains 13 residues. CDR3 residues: CSVEEVMNTEAFF. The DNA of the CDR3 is TGCAGCGTTGAGGAGGTGATGAACACTGAAGCTTTCTTT. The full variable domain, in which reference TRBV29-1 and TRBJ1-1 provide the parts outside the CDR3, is SAVISQKPSRDICQRGTSLTIQCQVDSQVTMMFWYRQQPGQSLTLIATANQGSEATYESGFVIDKFPISRPNLTFSTLTVSNMSPEDSSIYLCSVEEVMNTEAFFGQGTRLTVV.

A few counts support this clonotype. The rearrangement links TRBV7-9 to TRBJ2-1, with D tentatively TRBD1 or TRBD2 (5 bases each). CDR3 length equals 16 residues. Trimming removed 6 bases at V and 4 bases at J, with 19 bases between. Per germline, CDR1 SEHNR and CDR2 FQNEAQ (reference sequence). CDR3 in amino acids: CASRSGPGRVYNEQFF. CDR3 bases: TGTGCCAGCAGGTCAGGACCGGGGCGCGTATACAATGAGCAGTTCTTC.

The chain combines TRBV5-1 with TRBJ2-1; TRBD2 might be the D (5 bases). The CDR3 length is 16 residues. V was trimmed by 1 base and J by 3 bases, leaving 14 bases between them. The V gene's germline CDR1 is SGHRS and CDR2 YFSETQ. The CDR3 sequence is CASSLSGWTYYNEQFF. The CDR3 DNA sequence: TGCGCCAGCAGCTTGTCTGGATGGACTTACTACAATGAGCAGTTCTTC.

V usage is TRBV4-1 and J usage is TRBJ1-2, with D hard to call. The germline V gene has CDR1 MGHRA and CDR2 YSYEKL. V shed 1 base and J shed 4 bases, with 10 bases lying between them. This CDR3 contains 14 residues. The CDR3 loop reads CASSQGGRPYGYTF. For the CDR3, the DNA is TGCGCCAGCAGCCAAGGAGGCAGGCCCTATGGCTACACCTTC.

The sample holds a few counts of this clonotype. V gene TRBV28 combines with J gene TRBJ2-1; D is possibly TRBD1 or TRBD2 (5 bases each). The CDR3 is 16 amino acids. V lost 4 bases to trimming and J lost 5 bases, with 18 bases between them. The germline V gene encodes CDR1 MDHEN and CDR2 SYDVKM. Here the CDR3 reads CASSSPGTPGHNEQFF. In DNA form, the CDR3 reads TGTGCCAGCAGTTCACCCGGGACGCCGGGACACAATGAGCAGTTCTTC.

The CDR3 sequence is CASSWGTGLAEAFF. CDR3 in DNA: TGCGCCAGCAGCTGGGGGACAGGGCTGGCTGAAGCTTTCTTT. J is TRBJ1-1 and V is TRBV5-1; 9 positions match TRBD1. V lost 3 bases, J lost 6 bases, and 6 bases stayed unmatched. There are 14 residues in the CDR3. Germline V gives CDR1 SGHRS, CDR2 YFSETQ.

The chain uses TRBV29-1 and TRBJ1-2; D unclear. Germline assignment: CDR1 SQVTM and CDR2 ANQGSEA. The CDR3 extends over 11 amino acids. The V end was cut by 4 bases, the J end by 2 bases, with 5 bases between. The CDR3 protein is CSVGNNYGYTF. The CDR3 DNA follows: TGCAGCGTTGGGAACAACTATGGCTACACCTTC.

CDR3 amino acids: CASSQVKTKRGTEAFF. The DNA for the CDR3 is TGTGCCAGCAGCCAAGTTAAAACGAAGCGCGGCACTGAAGCTTTCTTT. This sequence joins TRBV14 and TRBJ1-1; D is uncertain. The CDR3 length is 16 residues. The germline CDR1 and CDR2 sequences are SGHDN and FVKESK. V lost 1 base and J lost 4, with 16 bases in between.

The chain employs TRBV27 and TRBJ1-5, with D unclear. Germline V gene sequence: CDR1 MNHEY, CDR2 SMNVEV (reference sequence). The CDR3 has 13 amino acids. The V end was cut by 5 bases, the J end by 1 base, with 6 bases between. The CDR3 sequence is CASSTASNQPQHF. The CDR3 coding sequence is TGTGCCAGCAGTACCGCGAGCAATCAGCCCCAGCATTTT.

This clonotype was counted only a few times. The CDR3 DNA reads as TGTGCCAGCAGTTCAGGGGACCATTACGAGCAGTACTTC. Translated, it gives CASSSGDHYEQYF. This chain links TRBV28 with TRBJ2-7; D is possibly TRBD1 (6 bases). Germline CDR1 and CDR2: MDHEN and SYDVKM. V was trimmed by 4 bases and J by 4 bases, leaving 11 bases between them. The CDR3 totals 13 residues.

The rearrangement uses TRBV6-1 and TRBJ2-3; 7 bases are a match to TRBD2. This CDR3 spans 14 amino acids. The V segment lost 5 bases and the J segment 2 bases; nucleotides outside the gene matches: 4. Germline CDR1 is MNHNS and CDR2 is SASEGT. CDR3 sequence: CASSRAGYTDTQYF. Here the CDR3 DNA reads TGTGCCAGCAGTCGAGCGGGATACACAGATACGCAGTATTTT.

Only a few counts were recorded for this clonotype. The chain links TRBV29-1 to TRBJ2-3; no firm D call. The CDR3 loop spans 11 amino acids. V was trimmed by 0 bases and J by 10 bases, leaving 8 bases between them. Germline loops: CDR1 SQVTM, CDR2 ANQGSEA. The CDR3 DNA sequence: TGCAGCGTTGAAGATCGGAGTCCGCAGTATTTT. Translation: CSVEDRSPQYF.

The DNA of the CDR3 is TGCAGTGCTAGCTACAGGGTCACTGAAGCTTTCTTT. Amino acid sequence: CSASYRVTEAFF. This sequence joins TRBV20-1 and TRBJ1-1; possibly TRBD1 for D (6 bases). This CDR3 is built from 12 residues. Germline assignment: CDR1 DFQATT and CDR2 SNEGSKA (reference sequence). V was trimmed by 3 bases and J by 4 bases, leaving 9 bases between them.

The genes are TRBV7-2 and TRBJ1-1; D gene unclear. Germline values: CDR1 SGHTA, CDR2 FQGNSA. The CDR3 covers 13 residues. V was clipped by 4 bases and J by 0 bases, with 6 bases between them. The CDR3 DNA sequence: TGTGCCAGCAGCTCTCAGATGAACACTGAAGCTTTCTTT. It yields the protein CASSSQMNTEAFF.

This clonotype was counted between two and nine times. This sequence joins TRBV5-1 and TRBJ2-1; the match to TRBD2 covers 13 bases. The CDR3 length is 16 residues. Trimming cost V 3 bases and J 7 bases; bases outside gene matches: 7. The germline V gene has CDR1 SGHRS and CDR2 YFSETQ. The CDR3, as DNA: TGCGCCAGCAGCTCCACTAGCGGGGGGGCCTCGAATGAGCAGTTCTTC. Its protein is CASSSTSGGASNEQFF.

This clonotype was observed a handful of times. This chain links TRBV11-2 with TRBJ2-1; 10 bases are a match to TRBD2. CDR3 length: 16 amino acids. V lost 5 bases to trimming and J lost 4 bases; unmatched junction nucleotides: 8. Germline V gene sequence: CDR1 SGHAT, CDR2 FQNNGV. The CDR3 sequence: CASSVASGGLYNEQFF. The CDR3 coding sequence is TGTGCCAGCAGCGTGGCTAGCGGGGGTTTGTACAATGAGCAGTTCTTC.

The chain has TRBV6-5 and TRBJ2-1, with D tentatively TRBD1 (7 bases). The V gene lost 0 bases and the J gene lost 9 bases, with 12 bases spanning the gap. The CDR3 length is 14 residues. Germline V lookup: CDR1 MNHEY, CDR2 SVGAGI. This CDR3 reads CASSYSGTAGEQFF. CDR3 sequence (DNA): TGTGCCAGCAGTTACTCCGGGACAGCGGGTGAGCAGTTCTTC.